These 10 T cell receptor beta chains originate from one sample sequenced in a study of radiotherapy plus CTLA-4 blockade in lung cancer. The repertoire was sequenced with immunoSEQ multiplex PCR; TCRdb's copy has only in-frame clones and lacks some. The sample has tens of thousands of clones, about 72% seen once. Sequences were derived from peripheral blood, sampled from a patient treated with radiotherapy plus ipilimumab. Receptors were obtained from a human donor with non-small cell lung cancer who had stable disease on radiotherapy plus ipilimumab.

The V and J genes are TRBV6-1 and TRBJ2-6; unclear D gene. CDR1 MNHNS and CDR2 SASEGT come from the germline V gene. The CDR3 loop spans 15 amino acids. V lost 8 bases, J lost 1 base, and 12 bases lay in between. The CDR3 here is CASGHTRSGANVLTF. CDR3 DNA sequence: TGTGCCAGCGGGCACACCAGGTCTGGGGCCAACGTCCTGACTTTC.

This chain joins TRBV30 and TRBJ2-1; D is perhaps TRBD1 (6 bases). The CDR3 is made up of 13 amino acids. V lost 2 bases, J lost 9 bases, and 14 bases lay in between. Per the germline V gene, CDR1 is GTSNPN and CDR2 is SVGIG (reference sequence). CDR3 region: CAWSLGHRIEQFF. DNA of the CDR3: TGTGCCTGGAGTCTGGGACACCGAATTGAGCAGTTCTTC.

The V and J genes are TRBV6-5 and TRBJ2-7; TRBD1 agrees at 9 bases. There are 15 residues in the CDR3. Germline lookup yields CDR1 MNHEY and CDR2 SVGAGI. The V and J ends lost 2 bases and 3 bases, in that order; junction bases with no gene match: 5. Here the CDR3 DNA reads TGTGCCAGCAGTTACGACAGGGGGTCCGTCTACGAGCAGTACGTC. The encoded protein is CASSYDRGSVYEQYV.

The chain is built from TRBV5-5 and TRBJ1-1; the D gene is possibly TRBD1 (6 bases). This CDR3 is built from 15 residues. CDR1 SGHKS and CDR2 YYEKEE come from the germline V gene (reference sequence). The germline V and J ends were trimmed by 0 bases and 4 bases, with 13 bases remaining between them. CDR3 residues: CASSLGRAQGTEAFF. CDR3 in DNA: TGTGCCAGCAGCTTGGGGCGGGCACAGGGCACTGAAGCTTTCTTT.

V usage is TRBV4-1 and J usage is TRBJ2-2, with TRBD1 identical over 7 bases. Germline V gives CDR1 MGHRA, CDR2 YSYEKL. V shed 2 bases, J shed 0 bases, and the junction held 3 bases outside the gene matches. The length of the CDR3 is 16 residues. This CDR3 reads CASSQLDRSNTGELFF. The CDR3 nucleotides read TGCGCCAGCAGCCAACTGGACAGGTCGAACACCGGGGAGCTGTTTTTT.

This clone has just a few counts. V is TRBV11-2 and J is TRBJ2-5; TRBD2 agrees at 7 bases. V lost 3 bases, J lost 5 bases, and 3 bases stayed unmatched. Germline-derived CDR1 and CDR2 are SGHAT and FQNNGV. This CDR3 spans 13 amino acids. The CDR3 protein is CASSLGSGETQYF. CDR3 nucleotides: TGTGCCAGCAGCTTGGGTAGCGGGGAGACCCAGTACTTC.

The chain uses TRBV18 and TRBJ1-4; 12 bases align to TRBD1. Germline CDR1 reads KGHSH; CDR2 reads LQKENI. V trimming: 5 bases; J trimming: 8 bases; junction bases outside the gene matches: 9. The CDR3 totals 16 residues. CDR3 sequence (DNA): TGTGCCAGCTCAACCGGGACAGGGGGCGGTCTGGAAAAACTGTTTTTT. It codes for CASSTGTGGGLEKLFF.

The chain uses TRBV18 and TRBJ1-2; unclear D gene. In germline, CDR1 is KGHSH, CDR2 LQKENI. This CDR3 comprises 15 residues. V was shortened by 4 bases and J by 8 bases, with 20 bases between the two germline ends. This chain's CDR3 is CASSRGEGSMGGYTF. DNA for the CDR3: TGTGCCAGCTCACGCGGGGAAGGTTCAATGGGCGGCTACACCTTC.

This chain connects TRBV5-1 to TRBJ2-4; TRBD1 matches at 9 bases. Germline-derived CDR1 and CDR2 are SGHRS and YFSETQ. This CDR3 comprises 16 residues. Trimming took 0 bases from V and 8 from J; bases not matched to a gene: 9. The CDR3 region is CASSLARKTGGDIQYF. DNA for the CDR3: TGCGCCAGCAGCTTGGCCAGAAAGACAGGGGGGGACATTCAGTACTTC.

The rearrangement uses TRBV6-5 and TRBJ1-2; unclear D gene. V was trimmed by 4 bases and J by 8 bases, leaving 20 bases between them. CDR1 is MNHEY, CDR2 SVGAGI, per germline. This CDR3 comprises 15 residues. The CDR3 loop is CASSSPSTSISGYTF. The CDR3 bases are TGTGCCAGCAGTTCCCCTTCTACCTCAATTTCGGGCTACACCTTC.